Sequencing of this T cell receptor beta chain was carried out in a study of shared clonotypes between healthy human individuals. Sorted subsets were amplified in replicate PCRs using around 220 ng DNA, around 30,000 T cell genomes. In the original processing: ImmunoSEQ output held junction-only sequences without quality scores, so filtering differed. Some clones are missing from TCRdb's copy, which holds only in-frame ones; the method was immunoSEQ multiplex PCR. The V and J calls and clone size were taken over from that table, and D and trimming were inferred from the DNA. The sample lists over a million clones, 95% to 99% occurring once. General observations from the study: Depth of sequencing was expected to influence donor clonotype sharing.

Recent acute infections and vaccinations were absent in the healthy HIV-negative adult donors. A note on this clone: The antigen remains undetermined.

CDR1 is SGHRS, CDR2 YFSETQ, per germline. V shed 3 bases, J shed 14 bases, and the junction held 20 bases outside the gene matches. The CDR3 is made up of 16 amino acids. This sequence originates from a man aged 25-45 years in good health. Material: naive CD4+ T cells sorted from blood. Subset indicated: CD45RA+ positively selected. The V and J genes are TRBV5-1 and TRBJ2-1, with 7 bases identical to TRBD2. CDR3 amino acids: CASSWISGLVSGGEFF. CDR3 DNA sequence: TGCGCCAGCAGCTGGATAAGCGGACTAGTCTCAGGCGGGGAGTTCTTC. Together with reference TRBV5-1 and TRBJ2-1, the CDR3 gives the full variable domain: KAGVTQTPRYLIKTRGQQVTLSCSPISGHRSVSWYQQTPGQGLQFLFEYFSETQRNKGNFPGRFSGRQFSNSRSEMNVSTLELGDSALYLCASSWISGLVSGGEFFGPGTRLTVL.